These T cell receptor beta chains were read from a single sample in a study of shared clonotypes between healthy human individuals. Produced via immunoSEQ multiplex PCR; TCRdb's table is partial and in-frame only. This repertoire shows around 2.1 million clones, approximately 94% found once; its top ten account for around 1.7%. The sample was naive CD8+ T cells from PBMCs. Every receptor here comes from a man aged 18 to 30 in good health. Some clones in this sample may be carry-over from other donors' samples. The CDR3 runs from the conserved cysteine through the conserved F or W. Each record gives: V gene, D gene, clone size, J gene, CDR3 protein, CDR3 DNA. D genes are given only for firm matches. The size of a clone is reported for some rows only, either as once, few or many, or as a class for expanded clones.

v_gene: TRBV5-8; d_gene: -; abundance: -; j_gene: TRBJ1-5; CDR3aa: CASSLERNQPQHF; CDR3nt: TGTGCCAGCAGCCTGGAGAGGAATCAGCCCCAGCATTTT
v_gene: TRBV5-1; d_gene: -; abundance: -; j_gene: TRBJ1-1; CDR3aa: CASSWDNRDTEAFF; CDR3nt: TGCGCCAGCAGTTGGGACAATCGGGACACTGAAGCTTTCTTT
v_gene: TRBV7-9; d_gene: TRBD2; abundance: -; j_gene: TRBJ2-1; CDR3aa: CASSLIPGLADNEQFF; CDR3nt: TGTGCCAGCAGCTTAATTCCGGGACTAGCGGACAATGAGCAGTTCTTC
v_gene: TRBV7-9; d_gene: -; abundance: -; j_gene: TRBJ2-1; CDR3aa: CASRLASNEQFF; CDR3nt: TGTGCCAGCCGCCTAGCGTCCAATGAGCAGTTCTTC
v_gene: TRBV27; d_gene: -; abundance: -; j_gene: TRBJ1-2; CDR3aa: CASFNSGDRGYTF; CDR3nt: TGTGCCAGCTTTAATTCAGGGGATAGGGGCTACACCTTC
v_gene: TRBV9; d_gene: TRBD2; abundance: -; j_gene: TRBJ2-1; CDR3aa: CASSPAGTRTYNEQFF; CDR3nt: TGTGCCAGCAGCCCCGCCGGGACTAGGACATACAATGAGCAGTTCTTC
v_gene: TRBV27; d_gene: TRBD2; abundance: once; j_gene: TRBJ2-1; CDR3aa: CASSPINLISGSSYNEQFF; CDR3nt: TGTGCCAGCAGCCCAATCAATCTCATCAGCGGGAGCTCCTACAATGAGCAGTTCTTC
v_gene: TRBV6-1; d_gene: -; abundance: once; j_gene: TRBJ2-7; CDR3aa: CASIGLYSYEQYF; CDR3nt: TGTGCCAGCATCGGGCTCTACTCCTACGAGCAGTACTTC
v_gene: TRBV28; d_gene: TRBD2; abundance: -; j_gene: TRBJ2-3; CDR3aa: CASSAPLVRLAGGPDTQYF; CDR3nt: TGTGCCAGCAGTGCCCCTTTAGTCCGACTAGCGGGAGGCCCAGATACGCAGTATTTT
v_gene: TRBV29-1; d_gene: -; abundance: once; j_gene: TRBJ1-2; CDR3aa: CSVLGGPNYGYTF; CDR3nt: TGCAGCGTATTAGGGGGGCCTAACTATGGCTACACCTTC
v_gene: TRBV5-6; d_gene: TRBD2; abundance: -; j_gene: TRBJ2-7; CDR3aa: CASQRGPKMSYEQYF; CDR3nt: TGTGCCAGCCAGCGGGGACCGAAGATGTCCTACGAGCAGTACTTC
v_gene: TRBV28; d_gene: TRBD1; abundance: -; j_gene: TRBJ1-1; CDR3aa: CASSTRGDPEAFF; CDR3nt: TGTGCCAGCAGTACCAGGGGGGACCCTGAAGCTTTCTTT
v_gene: TRBV5-4; d_gene: -; abundance: -; j_gene: TRBJ2-2; CDR3aa: CASSLGPPDGGTGELFF; CDR3nt: TGTGCCAGCAGCTTGGGCCCGCCGGACGGTGGAACCGGGGAGCTGTTTTTT
v_gene: TRBV27; d_gene: -; abundance: -; j_gene: TRBJ2-4; CDR3aa: CASSPQGRAKNIQYF; CDR3nt: TGTGCCAGCAGCCCCCAGGGACGAGCCAAAAACATTCAGTACTTC
v_gene: TRBV29-1; d_gene: TRBD2; abundance: -; j_gene: TRBJ2-7; CDR3aa: CSVRSVRSGVDEQYF; CDR3nt: TGCAGCGTTAGGTCAGTTCGCAGCGGGGTTGACGAGCAGTACTTC
v_gene: TRBV11-2; d_gene: TRBD1; abundance: -; j_gene: TRBJ2-7; CDR3aa: CASSFYLGQGAVYEQYF; CDR3nt: TGTGCCAGCAGCTTTTACCTCGGACAGGGGGCTGTCTACGAGCAGTACTTC
v_gene: TRBV28; d_gene: TRBD1; abundance: once; j_gene: TRBJ2-7; CDR3aa: CASTPGQVTYEQYF; CDR3nt: TGTGCCAGCACTCCGGGACAGGTAACCTACGAGCAGTACTTC
v_gene: TRBV19; d_gene: -; abundance: -; j_gene: TRBJ2-7; CDR3aa: CASSPKSRDQTGEQYF; CDR3nt: TGTGCCAGTAGTCCGAAGTCCCGGGACCAGACTGGAGAGCAGTACTTC
v_gene: TRBV2; d_gene: -; abundance: -; j_gene: TRBJ1-1; CDR3aa: CATSRSWTRVMNTEAFF; CDR3nt: TGTGCCACCAGCAGGTCCTGGACAAGAGTCATGAACACTGAAGCTTTCTTT
v_gene: TRBV11-3; d_gene: TRBD1; abundance: -; j_gene: TRBJ1-1; CDR3aa: CASSSGQVGTEAFF; CDR3nt: TGTGCCAGCAGCTCGGGACAGGTGGGGACTGAAGCTTTCTTT
v_gene: TRBV27; d_gene: -; abundance: -; j_gene: TRBJ2-7; CDR3aa: CASSSPTANSYEQYF; CDR3nt: TGTGCCAGCAGTTCCCCGACCGCGAACTCCTACGAGCAGTACTTC
v_gene: TRBV6-5; d_gene: -; abundance: -; j_gene: TRBJ2-1; CDR3aa: CASGGNSYNEQFF; CDR3nt: TGTGCCAGTGGGGGTAACTCCTACAATGAGCAGTTCTTC
v_gene: TRBV27; d_gene: -; abundance: -; j_gene: TRBJ2-1; CDR3aa: CASSPLGQPESSYNEQFF; CDR3nt: TGTGCCAGCAGTCCCCTTGGACAGCCAGAAAGCTCCTACAATGAGCAGTTCTTC
v_gene: TRBV4-2; d_gene: TRBD1; abundance: once; j_gene: TRBJ2-2; CDR3aa: CASSQEVVDRMAGELFF; CDR3nt: TGTGCCAGCAGCCAAGAGGTGGTGGACAGGATGGCCGGGGAGCTGTTTTTT
v_gene: TRBV18; d_gene: TRBD2; abundance: -; j_gene: TRBJ2-7; CDR3aa: CASSPPGRGLTYEQYF; CDR3nt: TGTGCCAGCTCACCACCGGGGAGGGGCCTTACCTACGAGCAGTACTTC
v_gene: TRBV5-1; d_gene: -; abundance: -; j_gene: TRBJ2-5; CDR3aa: CASSLLPNLKVETQYF; CDR3nt: TGCGCCAGCAGCTTGTTGCCCAATCTAAAGGTAGAGACCCAGTACTTC
v_gene: TRBV19; d_gene: TRBD1; abundance: -; j_gene: TRBJ1-5; CDR3aa: CASSQGAGMQPQHF; CDR3nt: TGTGCCAGTAGCCAGGGGGCAGGGATGCAGCCCCAGCATTTT
v_gene: TRBV4-1; d_gene: -; abundance: -; j_gene: TRBJ2-3; CDR3aa: CASSQEQVLRPDTQYF; CDR3nt: TGCGCCAGCAGCCAAGAGCAGGTTTTGCGCCCAGATACGCAGTATTTT
v_gene: TRBV9; d_gene: -; abundance: -; j_gene: TRBJ2-1; CDR3aa: CASSPPSAEQFF; CDR3nt: TGTGCCAGCAGCCCGCCTAGTGCCGAGCAGTTCTTC
v_gene: TRBV29-1; d_gene: TRBD2; abundance: -; j_gene: TRBJ2-7; CDR3aa: CSATGLAGSYEQYF; CDR3nt: TGCAGCGCCACGGGACTAGCGGGAAGCTACGAGCAGTACTTC
v_gene: TRBV5-4; d_gene: TRBD2; abundance: -; j_gene: TRBJ2-5; CDR3aa: CASTSLAGGPGETQYF; CDR3nt: TGTGCCAGCACCTCCTTAGCGGGAGGGCCCGGGGAGACCCAGTACTTC
v_gene: TRBV7-8; d_gene: -; abundance: -; j_gene: TRBJ2-7; CDR3aa: CASSLGSYEQYF; CDR3nt: TGTGCCAGCAGCTTGGGCAGCTACGAGCAGTACTTC
v_gene: TRBV27; d_gene: -; abundance: few; j_gene: TRBJ1-2; CDR3aa: CASSWGGNYGYTF; CDR3nt: TGTGCCAGCAGTTGGGGAGGTAACTATGGCTACACCTTC
v_gene: TRBV7-9; d_gene: -; abundance: -; j_gene: TRBJ1-2; CDR3aa: CASSLGDLGNYGYTF; CDR3nt: TGTGCCAGCAGCTTAGGGGACCTCGGGAACTATGGCTACACCTTC
v_gene: TRBV27; d_gene: TRBD1; abundance: -; j_gene: TRBJ2-1; CDR3aa: CASSLPARTGYNEQFF; CDR3nt: TGTGCCAGCAGCCTACCTGCCAGGACAGGGTACAATGAGCAGTTCTTC
v_gene: TRBV7-9; d_gene: -; abundance: -; j_gene: TRBJ2-3; CDR3aa: CASSSSGFLIDTQYF; CDR3nt: TGTGCCAGCAGCTCCAGTGGATTCCTCATCGATACGCAGTATTTT
v_gene: TRBV7-9; d_gene: -; abundance: -; j_gene: TRBJ2-4; CDR3aa: CASSLPGGKNIQYF; CDR3nt: TGTGCCAGCAGCTTACCAGGAGGGAAAAACATTCAGTACTTC
v_gene: TRBV6-1; d_gene: TRBD1; abundance: -; j_gene: TRBJ1-4; CDR3aa: CASRVTGGRDEKLFF; CDR3nt: TGTGCCAGCAGGGTGACAGGGGGCAGGGATGAAAAACTGTTTTTT
v_gene: TRBV19; d_gene: -; abundance: -; j_gene: TRBJ1-4; CDR3aa: CASSTHPGRADYWGNEKLFF; CDR3nt: TGTGCCAGTAGTACCCACCCGGGACGGGCCGATTACTGGGGTAATGAAAAACTGTTTTTT
v_gene: TRBV7-8; d_gene: -; abundance: -; j_gene: TRBJ2-1; CDR3aa: CASSPRVKGTETYNEQFF; CDR3nt: TGTGCCAGCAGCCCTAGAGTTAAGGGGACGGAGACCTACAATGAGCAGTTCTTC
v_gene: TRBV5-1; d_gene: -; abundance: once; j_gene: TRBJ1-1; CDR3aa: CASPSLMYLGAFF; CDR3nt: TGCGCCAGCCCAAGCCTTATGTATTTAGGAGCTTTCTTT
v_gene: TRBV27; d_gene: TRBD1; abundance: -; j_gene: TRBJ1-2; CDR3aa: CASSFGFGGQGDYGYTF; CDR3nt: TGTGCCAGCAGTTTCGGTTTTGGCGGACAGGGGGACTATGGCTACACCTTC
v_gene: TRBV28; d_gene: -; abundance: -; j_gene: TRBJ2-7; CDR3aa: CASSDFAGSSYEQYF; CDR3nt: TGTGCCAGCAGTGACTTCGCCGGTTCTTCCTACGAGCAGTACTTC
v_gene: TRBV29-1; d_gene: -; abundance: -; j_gene: TRBJ2-2; CDR3aa: CSVVGDTGELFF; CDR3nt: TGCAGCGTCGTGGGGGACACCGGGGAGCTGTTTTTT
v_gene: TRBV7-3; d_gene: -; abundance: -; j_gene: TRBJ2-3; CDR3aa: CASSWQGSTDTQYF; CDR3nt: TGTGCCAGCAGCTGGCAGGGAAGCACAGATACGCAGTATTTT
v_gene: TRBV14; d_gene: TRBD1; abundance: -; j_gene: TRBJ1-4; CDR3aa: CASSLDRFGEKLFF; CDR3nt: TGTGCCAGCAGCCTGGACAGGTTTGGTGAAAAACTGTTTTTT
v_gene: TRBV10-2; d_gene: -; abundance: -; j_gene: TRBJ2-3; CDR3aa: CASSESQLGDTQYF; CDR3nt: TGCGCCAGCAGTGAGTCCCAACTAGGAGATACGCAGTATTTT
v_gene: TRBV5-6; d_gene: -; abundance: once; j_gene: TRBJ1-2; CDR3aa: CASRPYRESEGYTF; CDR3nt: TGTGCCAGCAGACCATACAGGGAATCGGAGGGCTACACCTTC
v_gene: TRBV2; d_gene: -; abundance: -; j_gene: TRBJ2-3; CDR3aa: CASSERRPATDTQYF; CDR3nt: TGTGCCAGCAGTGAGAGACGACCCGCTACAGATACGCAGTATTTT
v_gene: TRBV27; d_gene: TRBD1; abundance: -; j_gene: TRBJ2-7; CDR3aa: CASSLQGQPYEQYF; CDR3nt: TGTGCCAGCAGTTTACAGGGACAGCCCTACGAGCAGTACTTC
v_gene: TRBV28; d_gene: -; abundance: -; j_gene: TRBJ2-7; CDR3aa: CASSRSSIYEQYF; CDR3nt: TGTGCCAGCAGTCGGAGCTCTATCTACGAGCAGTACTTC
v_gene: TRBV28; d_gene: TRBD1; abundance: -; j_gene: TRBJ2-7; CDR3aa: CASRTWTGNHEQYF; CDR3nt: TGTGCCAGCAGGACTTGGACAGGGAACCACGAGCAGTACTTC
v_gene: TRBV29-1; d_gene: TRBD2; abundance: once; j_gene: TRBJ2-3; CDR3aa: CSVEVRLAVPTDTQYF; CDR3nt: TGCAGCGTTGAAGTCCGGCTAGCGGTCCCCACAGATACGCAGTATTTT
v_gene: TRBV25-1; d_gene: TRBD2; abundance: -; j_gene: TRBJ2-1; CDR3aa: CASSERTSGRLGEQFF; CDR3nt: TGTGCCAGCAGTGAGCGGACTAGCGGGAGGCTCGGTGAGCAGTTCTTC
v_gene: TRBV21-1; d_gene: -; abundance: -; j_gene: TRBJ1-1; CDR3aa: CASSYMRDRNTEAFF; CDR3nt: TGTGCCAGCAGCTATATGAGGGACAGGAACACTGAAGCTTTCTTT
v_gene: TRBV30; d_gene: -; abundance: -; j_gene: TRBJ1-5; CDR3aa: CAWSIEGNQPQHF; CDR3nt: TGTGCCTGGAGTATCGAGGGCAATCAGCCCCAGCATTTT
v_gene: TRBV7-6; d_gene: -; abundance: -; j_gene: TRBJ2-7; CDR3aa: CASSPDVGTYEQYF; CDR3nt: TGTGCCAGCAGCCCCGACGTGGGGACCTACGAGCAGTACTTC
v_gene: TRBV27; d_gene: -; abundance: -; j_gene: TRBJ2-7; CDR3aa: CASSLSPSYEQYF; CDR3nt: TGTGCCAGCAGTTTATCGCCCTCCTACGAGCAGTACTTC
v_gene: TRBV5-6; d_gene: TRBD2; abundance: -; j_gene: TRBJ2-1; CDR3aa: CASSLGSGLAGGRNEQFF; CDR3nt: TGTGCCAGCAGCTTGGGGTCGGGACTAGCGGGAGGGCGGAATGAGCAGTTCTTC